These 21 T cell receptor beta chains share one sample of origin, sequenced in a study of OX40 agonist ivuxolimab in advanced cancers. Assay: immunoSEQ multiplex PCR; the TCRdb copy retains only in-frame clones and omits some. The table lists about 63,000 clones, 87% of them singletons, with less than 0.75% in the top ten. Material: CD4+ or CD8+ T cells sorted from blood, obtained in a trial of the OX40 agonist ivuxolimab. The receptors stem from an adult with an advanced solid tumor such as melanoma, head and neck, liver or kidney cancer.

This clone was detected only once. The chain employs TRBV5-6 and TRBJ2-5; D is uncertain. V was cut by 0 bases and J by 2 bases, with 11 bases left in between. The CDR3 consists of 15 residues. Germline V CDR1 and CDR2: SGHDT, YYEEEE. Here the CDR3 reads CASSLAPTAQETQYF. CDR3 in DNA: TGTGCCAGCAGCTTGGCCCCGACCGCTCAAGAGACCCAGTACTTC.

This chain uses TRBV5-6 with TRBJ1-2; D gene unclear. Looked up from germline, CDR1 is SGHDT and CDR2 is YYEEEE. V was clipped by 1 base and J by 0 bases, with 13 bases between them. The CDR3 extends over 16 amino acids. The CDR3 loop is CASSLISQRANYGYTF. The CDR3, as DNA: TGTGCCAGCAGCTTGATTTCGCAGCGAGCTAACTATGGCTACACCTTC. Filled out from reference TRBV5-6 and TRBJ1-2, the complete variable domain reads DAGVTQSPTHLIKTRGQQVTLRCSPKSGHDTVSWYQQALGQGPQFIFQYYEEEERQRGNFPDRFSGHQFPNYSSELNVNALLLGDSALYLCASSLISQRANYGYTFGSGTRLTVV.

This clone was recorded a few times. The chain carries TRBV19 and TRBJ1-2; 7 bases fit TRBD1. From germline, CDR1 is LNHDA and CDR2 SQIVND (reference sequence). The CDR3 covers 16 residues. Trimming took 6 bases from V and 5 from J; bases not matched to a gene: 15. CDR3 loop: CASSLRLTSQGYGYTF. The CDR3 DNA is TGTGCCAGTAGCCTACGTCTCACCTCACAGGGGTATGGCTACACCTTC.

V usage is TRBV5-8 and J usage is TRBJ2-1; possibly TRBD1 or TRBD2 for D (5 bases each). Germline values: CDR1 SGHTS, CDR2 YDEGEE. The V and J ends lost 5 bases and 7 bases respectively, with 22 bases between them. The CDR3 length is 16 residues. The DNA of the CDR3 is TGTGCCAGCAGATCATACGCGGGTCAGGGAAGAAATGAGCAGTTCTTC. This sequence encodes CASRSYAGQGRNEQFF.

This CDR3 reads CASSRGVGTGGSDTQYF. The CDR3 DNA sequence: TGTGCCAGCAGCCGGGGGGTCGGGACAGGGGGCTCAGATACGCAGTATTTT. The rearrangement links TRBV4-2 to TRBJ2-3, with 12 bases matching TRBD1. This CDR3 is 17 amino acids long. V shed 4 bases and J 4 bases; nucleotides not matched to a gene: 9. The germline V gene has CDR1 LGHNA and CDR2 YNFKEQ.

The rearrangement links TRBV30 to TRBJ2-3, with TRBD1 matching over 10 bases. The CDR3 covers 13 residues. Germline V gene data show CDR1 as GTSNPN and CDR2 as SVGIG (reference sequence). Trimming removed 8 bases from V and 3 bases from J; junction bases left unmatched: 5. The CDR3 DNA sequence: TGTGCCGGGTGGGACAGGGGTACAGATACGCAGTATTTT. Protein product: CAGWDRGTDTQYF.

The chain recombines TRBV4-1 with TRBJ2-7, with D possibly being TRBD1 or TRBD2 (6 bases each). V was trimmed by 1 base and J by 0 bases, leaving 16 bases between them. The CDR3 loop spans 17 amino acids. From germline, CDR1 is MGHRA and CDR2 YSYEKL. CDR3 protein: CASSQGAGRGLSYEQYF. The CDR3 DNA reads as TGCGCCAGCAGCCAAGGTGCGGGCAGGGGACTCTCCTACGAGCAGTACTTC.

The chain is built from TRBV30 and TRBJ2-1; 11 bases match TRBD2. Germline V gene data show CDR1 as GTSNPN and CDR2 as SVGIG (reference sequence). The trim removed 0 bases at V and 0 bases at J, leaving 4 bases unmatched. There are 17 residues in the CDR3. The CDR3 region has the DNA TGTGCCTGGAGTGTATGGGGACTAGCGGCCTCCTACAATGAGCAGTTCTTC. This sequence encodes CAWSVWGLAASYNEQFF.

The chain recombines TRBV5-6 with TRBJ1-2; 9 nucleotides match TRBD1. The germline CDR1 and CDR2 sequences are SGHDT and YYEEEE. V dropped 4 bases and J dropped 6; count of bases not matched to a gene: 4. The CDR3 sequence is 13 residues long. CDR3 region: CASSRTGEHGYTF. The CDR3 DNA follows: TGTGCCAGCAGCCGGACAGGGGAGCATGGCTACACCTTC.

V is TRBV7-8 and J is TRBJ2-2; 7 bases are shared with TRBD1. V lost 5 bases and J lost 6; bases outside the gene matches: 12. The CDR3 contains 16 residues. Germline V lookup: CDR1 SGHVS, CDR2 FQNEAQ. CDR3 sequence reads: CASSTPGQFVSGELFF. The CDR3 nucleotides are TGTGCCAGCAGCACACCGGGACAGTTTGTCTCCGGGGAGCTGTTTTTT.

In its sample, this clone was seen once. The chain recombines TRBV7-2 with TRBJ2-2; D uncertain. CDR3 length: 14 residues. The V gene's germline CDR1 is SGHTA and CDR2 FQGNSA. Trimming removed 4 bases at V and 1 base at J, with 7 bases between. In nucleotides, the CDR3 is TGTGCCAGCAGCTCCTTATGGAACACCGGGGAGCTGTTTTTT. This sequence encodes CASSSLWNTGELFF.

This clone is a singleton in its sample. V and J are TRBV7-9 and TRBJ2-1; D may be TRBD1 (5 bases). The CDR3 is 15 residues long. Germline CDR1 SEHNR, CDR2 FQNEAQ (reference sequence). V lost 5 bases and J 3 bases, leaving 14 bases between the germline ends. The CDR3 sequence: CASSARQRFYNEQFF. The CDR3 nucleotides read TGTGCCAGCAGCGCCAGACAGAGATTCTACAATGAGCAGTTCTTC.

V and J are TRBV19 and TRBJ1-2, with 9 nucleotides matching TRBD1. V lost 5 bases, J lost 5 bases, and 9 bases stayed unmatched. This CDR3 has 15 residues. Germline V gene lookup returns CDR1 LNHDA and CDR2 SQIVND (reference sequence). The CDR3 bases are TGTGCCAGTAGTCCTGGGACAGGGAGAAGTTATGGCTACACCTTC. The encoded protein is CASSPGTGRSYGYTF.

The rearrangement joins TRBV6-5 to TRBJ2-3, with a weak D call TRBD2 (6 bases). The CDR3 is 13 amino acids. Trimming shortened V by 7 bases and J by 2 bases, and 10 bases separated the two germline ends. Germline V gene sequence: CDR1 MNHEY, CDR2 SVGAGI. The CDR3 here is CASTGEVTDTQYF. The CDR3 bases are TGTGCCAGCACGGGGGAGGTCACAGATACGCAGTATTTT.

The rearrangement joins TRBV6-1 to TRBJ2-1; 7 positions agree with TRBD1. The J segment lost 8 bases and the V segment lost 6 bases, leaving 13 bases of the junction unmatched. The CDR3 consists of 15 residues. Looked up from germline, CDR1 is MNHNS and CDR2 is SASEGT. The CDR3, as DNA: TGTGCCAGCAGCCCAGTCCGACAGGGATCTCATGAGCAGTTCTTC. It yields the protein CASSPVRQGSHEQFF.

The J gene is TRBJ2-7, the V gene TRBV5-1; perhaps TRBD2 as D (6 bases). There are 15 residues in the CDR3. Germline lookup yields CDR1 SGHRS and CDR2 YFSETQ. V was clipped by 0 bases and J by 1 base, with 11 bases between them. Written as DNA, the CDR3 is TGCGCCAGCAGCTTGGGGCTAGCGAGTTCCTACGAGCAGTACTTC. It yields the protein CASSLGLASSYEQYF.

A remark on this clone: A junction end diverges from the germline sequence, so it may reflect a read error. The CDR3 spells CASTQSGPSGSYNSPLHF. The CDR3 region has the DNA TGTGCTAGCACCCAATCAGGGCCCTCCGGCTCCTATAATTCACCCCTCCACTTT. The genes are TRBV7-7 and TRBJ1-6; TRBD1 might be the D (5 bases). CDR1 SSHAT and CDR2 FNYEAQ come from the germline V gene (reference sequence). CDR3 length equals 18 residues.

This clone was recorded a few times. This chain connects TRBV12-5 to TRBJ1-3; no firm D call. CDR1 is LGHNT and CDR2 is FRNRAP in the germline V gene. The CDR3 is 11 amino acids. Trimming stripped 5 bases from V and 2 bases from J, with 1 base between. CDR3 region: CASGPGNTIYF. The CDR3 DNA follows: TGTGCTAGTGGTCCTGGAAACACCATATATTTT.

The chain couples TRBV5-5 to TRBJ1-4; 7 bases align to TRBD1. The V and J ends lost 3 bases and 2 bases, in that order; junction bases with no gene match: 1. CDR1 and CDR2 (germline): SGHKS, YYEKEE (reference sequence). The CDR3 contains 14 residues. CDR3 nucleotides: TGTGCCAGCAGCTCACAGGGGACTAATGAAAAACTGTTTTTT. Its translation is CASSSQGTNEKLFF. The complete variable domain, with remaining parts taken from reference TRBV5-5 and TRBJ1-4, reads DAGVTQSPTHLIKTRGQQVTLRCSPISGHKSVSWYQQVLGQGPQFIFQYYEKEERGRGNFPDRFSARQFPNYSSELNVNALLLGDSALYLCASSSQGTNEKLFFGSGTQLSVL.

The genes are TRBV28 and TRBJ2-5; no firm D call. Matching the DNA end better, TRBJ2-7 makes the J call doubtful. The CDR3 loop spans 13 amino acids. Germline V lookup: CDR1 MDHEN, CDR2 SYDVKM. The DNA of the CDR3 is TGTGCCAGCAGTTACCAAACTCTCTACGAGCAGTACTTC. As protein: CASSYQTLYEQYF.

The V and J genes are TRBV7-6 and TRBJ2-2; no clear D. The germline V gene has CDR1 SGHVS and CDR2 FNYEAQ. This CDR3 spans 15 amino acids. V gave up 1 base and J gave up 2 bases, with 8 bases separating them. CDR3 DNA sequence: TGTGCCAGCAGCTTAGGTAACGGAAACACCGGGGAGCTGTTTTTT. As protein: CASSLGNGNTGELFF. The full variable domain, with the rest looked up from reference TRBV7-6 and TRBJ2-2, is GAGVSQSPRYKVTKRGQDVALRCDPISGHVSLYWYRQALGQGPEFLTYFNYEAQQDKSGLPNDRFSAERPEGSISTLTIQRTEQRDSAMYRCASSLGNGNTGELFFGEGSRLTVL.